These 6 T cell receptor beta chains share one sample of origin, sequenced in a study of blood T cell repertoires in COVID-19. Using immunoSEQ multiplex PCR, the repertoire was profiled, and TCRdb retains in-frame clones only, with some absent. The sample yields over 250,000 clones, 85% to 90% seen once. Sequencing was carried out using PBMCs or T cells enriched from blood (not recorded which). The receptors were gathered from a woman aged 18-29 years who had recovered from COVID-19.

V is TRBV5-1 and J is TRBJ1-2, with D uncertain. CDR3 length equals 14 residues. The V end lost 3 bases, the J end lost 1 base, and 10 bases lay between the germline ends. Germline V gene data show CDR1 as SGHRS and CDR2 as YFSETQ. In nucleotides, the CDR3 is TGCGCCAGCAGCTCAGACACCTATAACTATGGCTACACCTTC. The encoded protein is CASSSDTYNYGYTF.

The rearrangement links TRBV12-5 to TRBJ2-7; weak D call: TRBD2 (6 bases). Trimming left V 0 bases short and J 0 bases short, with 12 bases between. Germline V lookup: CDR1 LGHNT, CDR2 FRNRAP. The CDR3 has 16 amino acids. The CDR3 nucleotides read TGTGCTAGTGGTTTGGTACTCGGAGGGTACTCCTACGAGCAGTACTTC. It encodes CASGLVLGGYSYEQYF.

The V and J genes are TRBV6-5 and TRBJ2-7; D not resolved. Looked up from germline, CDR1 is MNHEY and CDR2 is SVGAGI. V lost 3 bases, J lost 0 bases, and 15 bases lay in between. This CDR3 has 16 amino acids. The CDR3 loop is CASSYSGLRNSYEQYF. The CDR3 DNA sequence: TGTGCCAGCAGTTATTCTGGGCTTCGAAACTCCTACGAGCAGTACTTC.

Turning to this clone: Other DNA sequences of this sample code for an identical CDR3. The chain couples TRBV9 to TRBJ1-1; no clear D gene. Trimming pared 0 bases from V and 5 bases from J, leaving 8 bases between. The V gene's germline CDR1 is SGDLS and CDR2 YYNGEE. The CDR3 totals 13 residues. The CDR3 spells CASSVGGSTEAFF. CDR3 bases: TGTGCCAGCAGCGTAGGAGGGTCGACTGAAGCTTTCTTT.

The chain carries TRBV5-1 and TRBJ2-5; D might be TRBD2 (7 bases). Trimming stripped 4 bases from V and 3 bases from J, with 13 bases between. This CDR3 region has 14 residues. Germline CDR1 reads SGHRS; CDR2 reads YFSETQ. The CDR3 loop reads CASSPGGRKETQYF. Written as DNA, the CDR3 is TGCGCCAGCAGCCCCGGGGGGCGGAAAGAGACCCAGTACTTC.

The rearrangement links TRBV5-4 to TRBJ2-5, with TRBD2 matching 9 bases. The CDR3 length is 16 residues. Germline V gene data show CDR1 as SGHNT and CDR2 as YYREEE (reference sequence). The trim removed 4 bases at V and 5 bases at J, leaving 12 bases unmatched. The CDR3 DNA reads TGTGCCAGCAGCCCGGCCGGGGGCGGGGGGGCGGAGACCCAGTACTTC. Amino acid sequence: CASSPAGGGGAETQYF.